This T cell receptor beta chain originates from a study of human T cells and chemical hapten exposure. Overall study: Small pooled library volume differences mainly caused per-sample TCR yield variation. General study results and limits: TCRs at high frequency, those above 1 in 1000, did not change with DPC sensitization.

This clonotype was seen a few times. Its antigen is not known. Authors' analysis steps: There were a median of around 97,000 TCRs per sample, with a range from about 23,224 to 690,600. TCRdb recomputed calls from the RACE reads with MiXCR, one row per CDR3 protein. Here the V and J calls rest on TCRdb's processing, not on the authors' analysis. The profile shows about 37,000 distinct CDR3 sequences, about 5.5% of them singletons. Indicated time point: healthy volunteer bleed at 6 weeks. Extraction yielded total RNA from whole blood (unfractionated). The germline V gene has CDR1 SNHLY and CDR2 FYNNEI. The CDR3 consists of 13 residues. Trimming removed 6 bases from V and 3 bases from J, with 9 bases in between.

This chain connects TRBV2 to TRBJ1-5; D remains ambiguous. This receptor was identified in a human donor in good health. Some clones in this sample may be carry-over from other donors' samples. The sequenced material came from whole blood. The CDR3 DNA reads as TGTGCCAGCAGAGGTCAGGCCAATCAGCCCCAGCATTTT. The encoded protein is CASRGQANQPQHF.